The rows below give T cell receptor beta chains drawn from one sample of a study of long-term antiretroviral therapy in people with HIV. Sequenced by immunoSEQ multiplex PCR; TCRdb stores in-frame clones only, minus some. Seen here are 14,000 or so clones, roughly 82% observed once, and the top ten hold around 6.8%. This sample comprised unsorted PBMCs, obtained 0.4 years after starting antiretroviral therapy. The source is a young man with HIV. Each CDR3 is given with its conserved first and last residue. A D gene is named only where the DNA matches it firmly.

d_gene: -
v_gene: TRBV5-1
CDR3aa: CASSKGQEVAEAFF

d_gene: TRBD2
v_gene: TRBV27
CDR3aa: CASSPLGLAGGPLAKNIQYF

d_gene: -
v_gene: TRBV30
CDR3aa: CAWADRRGQPQHF

d_gene: TRBD2
v_gene: TRBV11-1
CDR3aa: CASSLRLAGSYEQYF

d_gene: -
v_gene: TRBV7-9
CDR3aa: CASSRSIQAPSYNEQFF

d_gene: -
v_gene: TRBV7-9
CDR3aa: CASRGDPAYEQYF

d_gene: -
v_gene: TRBV2
CDR3aa: CASSYSSYEQYF

d_gene: -
v_gene: TRBV4-1
CDR3aa: CASSQDRGPGNTIYF

d_gene: TRBD1
v_gene: TRBV27
CDR3aa: CASSLTRRRQGAHGYTF

d_gene: -
v_gene: TRBV4-1
CDR3aa: CASSPLRGLRRGSYEQYF

d_gene: TRBD2
v_gene: TRBV5-8
CDR3aa: CASRSLAGIYNEQFF

d_gene: -
v_gene: TRBV4-1
CDR3aa: CASSQDDDGPAEAFF

d_gene: TRBD2
v_gene: TRBV7-2
CDR3aa: CASSLAALAGYEQYF

d_gene: TRBD2
v_gene: TRBV14
CDR3aa: CASSQVSGGLAGGGDNEQFF

d_gene: TRBD2
v_gene: TRBV7-2
CDR3aa: CASSLVASGSNTGELFF

d_gene: -
v_gene: TRBV5-1
CDR3aa: CASSFSDGGLAETQYF